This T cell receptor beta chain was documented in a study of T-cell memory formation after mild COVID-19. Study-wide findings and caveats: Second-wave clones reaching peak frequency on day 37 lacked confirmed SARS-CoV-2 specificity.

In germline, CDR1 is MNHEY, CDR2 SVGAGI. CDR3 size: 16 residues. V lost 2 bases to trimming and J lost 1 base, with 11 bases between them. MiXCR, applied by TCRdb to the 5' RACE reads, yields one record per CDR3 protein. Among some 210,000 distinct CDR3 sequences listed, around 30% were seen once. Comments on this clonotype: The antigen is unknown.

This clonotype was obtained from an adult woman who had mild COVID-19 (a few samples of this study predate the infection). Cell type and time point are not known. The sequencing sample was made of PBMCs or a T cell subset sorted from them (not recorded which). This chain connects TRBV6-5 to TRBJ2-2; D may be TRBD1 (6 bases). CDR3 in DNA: TGTGCCAGCAGTTACCAGACAGGAGAGAACACCGGGGAGCTGTTTTTT. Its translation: CASSYQTGENTGELFF.